This T cell receptor (beta chain) was captured in a study of identifying expanded T cells in peripheral blood. During the collection period, no donor immune events like infections were recorded. Measured with immunoSEQ multiplex PCR; TCRdb has only the in-frame clones, and not every one. The sample has over 100,000 clones; around 88% are singletons. The CDR3 extends over 16 amino acids. Germline V CDR1 and CDR2: SGHRS, YFSETQ. V was clipped by 2 bases and J by 1 base; unmatched bases: 4. The chain is built from TRBV5-1 and TRBJ2-3, with 10 bases lining up with TRBD2. Material for sequencing was blood. This TCR derives from a person aged 18 to 69 in good health. The CDR3 bases are TGCGCCAGCAGCTTATCAGCGGGAGGGGGCACAGATACGCAGTATTTT. Its protein product is CASSLSAGGGTDTQYF.